This T cell receptor beta chain was sequenced in a study of Ad26.COV2.S vaccination and SARS-CoV-2 variants. In germline, CDR1 is SGHDN, CDR2 FVKESK. The CDR3 is 14 residues long. Trimming removed 4 bases from V and 2 bases from J, with 9 bases in between. Worth noting for this clone: The antigen remains undetermined.

The treatment was: 15 to 20 received Ad26.COV2.S at low or high dose, single or two shots; about 5 received placebo; per-sample allocation not given. Samples analyzed were those drawn on day 63 after the first vaccine or placebo injection. At a Boston site, the person donating was an adult of 18-55 years. The shot given was an Ad26 vector that makes Wuhan-strain SARS-CoV-2 spike. Study-level findings and limits: Vaccinees displayed broader spike-specific TCR repertoires than placebo recipients.

Data came from immunoSEQ multiplex PCR; TCRdb stores just in-frame clones and leaves some out. Here the sample spans approximately 480,000 clones, around 88% being singletons. The chain couples TRBV14 to TRBJ2-1; D gene unclear. Material: peripheral blood, obtained in a trial of Ad26.COV2.S vaccine versus placebo. This receptor was taken from a person between 18 and 59 years old who received the Ad26.COV2.S COVID-19 vaccine or a placebo. The CDR3 DNA reads TGTGCCAGCAGCCCCCTAGGCGCCTACAATGAGCAGTTCTTC. Its translation: CASSPLGAYNEQFF.